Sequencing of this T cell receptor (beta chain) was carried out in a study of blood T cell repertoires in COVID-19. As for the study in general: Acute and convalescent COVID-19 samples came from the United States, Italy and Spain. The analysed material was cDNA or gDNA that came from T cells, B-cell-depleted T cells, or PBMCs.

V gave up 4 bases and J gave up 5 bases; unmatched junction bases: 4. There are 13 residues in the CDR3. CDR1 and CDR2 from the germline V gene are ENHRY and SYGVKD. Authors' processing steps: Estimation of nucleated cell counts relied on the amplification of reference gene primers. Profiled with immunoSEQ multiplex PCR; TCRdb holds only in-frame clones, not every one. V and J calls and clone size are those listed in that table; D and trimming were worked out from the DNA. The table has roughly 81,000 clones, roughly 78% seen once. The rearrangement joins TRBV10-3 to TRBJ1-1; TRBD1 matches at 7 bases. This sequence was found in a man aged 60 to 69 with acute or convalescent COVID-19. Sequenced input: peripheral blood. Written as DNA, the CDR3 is TGTGCCATCAGTGTGACAGGGAGGACTGAAGCTTTCTTT. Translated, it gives CAISVTGRTEAFF.